One sample yielded the 21 T cell receptor beta chains listed below, sequenced in a study of T cell responses to AZD1222 COVID-19 vaccine. The table came from immunoSEQ multiplex PCR; TCRdb's copy has only in-frame clones and leaves some out. The record lists 150,000 or so clones, of which the ten most abundant hold 2% to 2.5%. Material for sequencing was peripheral blood. The receptors shown here come from an adult in good health.

The chain is built from TRBV28 and TRBJ2-3; 9 positions match TRBD2. This CDR3 is built from 14 residues. Germline CDR1 MDHEN, CDR2 SYDVKM. Trimming removed 7 bases from V and 3 bases from J; junction bases left unmatched: 5. The CDR3 DNA reads TGTGCCAGCAAAGGGGGACTAGCAACAGATACGCAGTATTTT. Translated, it gives CASKGGLATDTQYF.

J is TRBJ2-7 and V is TRBV5-6; D possibly corresponds to TRBD2 (5 bases). Germline values: CDR1 SGHDT, CDR2 YYEEEE. The CDR3 runs 11 residues. Trimming stripped 4 bases from V and 11 bases from J, with 13 bases between. In nucleotides, the CDR3 is TGTGCCAGCAGCAGGACTGAAAGAGAGTACTTC. Translated: CASSRTEREYF.

This chain uses TRBV10-3 with TRBJ2-5; the D gene is possibly TRBD1 (6 bases). Germline V gene lookup returns CDR1 ENHRY and CDR2 SYGVKD. CDR3 size: 13 residues. Trimming took off 11 bases at V and 5 bases at J, with 18 bases between the two ends. The CDR3 loop reads CASSLGGWETQYF. The CDR3 region has the DNA TGTGCCTCGAGTCTTGGGGGCTGGGAGACCCAGTACTTC.

This rearrangement joins TRBV2 to TRBJ1-2, with D maybe TRBD1 (6 bases). With 1 base removed from V and 4 bases from J, the gap between germline ends came to 10 bases. Germline CDR1 and CDR2: SNHLY and FYNNEI. This CDR3 contains 14 residues. This chain's CDR3 is CASSEGRGAYGYTF. In nucleotides, the CDR3 is TGTGCCAGCAGTGAAGGCAGGGGTGCCTATGGCTACACCTTC.

The rearrangement joins TRBV4-1 to TRBJ1-4, with D possibly being TRBD1 (6 bases). CDR3 length: 16 amino acids. V was cut by 1 base and J by 10 bases, with 19 bases left in between. Per the germline V gene, CDR1 is MGHRA and CDR2 is YSYEKL. CDR3 protein: CASSQGEQPGVVKLFF. CDR3 sequence (DNA): TGCGCCAGCAGCCAAGGGGAACAGCCAGGGGTGGTAAAACTGTTTTTT.

The CDR3, as DNA: TGTGCCAGCAGCTCCGTGTCCAATCAGCCCCAGCATTTT. This sequence encodes CASSSVSNQPQHF. The chain recombines TRBV7-8 with TRBJ1-5, with no clear D. This CDR3 spans 13 amino acids. The germline V gene encodes CDR1 SGHVS and CDR2 FQNEAQ. Trimming stripped 4 bases from V and 3 bases from J, with 7 bases between.

In the case of this clone: This sample includes further DNA sequences coding for the same CDR3. The gene calls are TRBV15 and TRBJ1-3; D not certain. V dropped 0 bases and J dropped 0 bases, with 9 bases sitting between them. The CDR3 has 16 amino acids. Germline CDR1 is LNHNV and CDR2 is YYDKDF (reference sequence). CDR3 in amino acids: CATSRDRGSSGNTIYF. CDR3 nucleotide sequence: TGTGCCACCAGCAGAGATCGAGGAAGCTCTGGAAACACCATATATTTT.

The chain employs TRBV28 and TRBJ1-3; tentatively, D is TRBD1 (6 bases). The CDR3 length is 14 residues. V lost 5 bases and J lost 2, with 10 bases in between. Per germline, CDR1 MDHEN and CDR2 SYDVKM. The CDR3 spells CASSGGTTGNTIYF. The CDR3 nucleotides read TGTGCCAGCAGTGGAGGGACAACTGGAAACACCATATATTTT.

The chain has TRBV11-2 and TRBJ2-7; 10 bases are a match to TRBD1. The CDR3 covers 13 residues. Germline-derived CDR1 and CDR2 are SGHAT and FQNNGV. V shed 5 bases and J 10 bases; nucleotides not matched to a gene: 8. CDR3 loop: CASSPGGTGDQYF. CDR3 DNA: TGTGCCAGCAGCCCAGGAGGGACAGGGGATCAGTACTTC.

The chain recombines TRBV7-9 with TRBJ1-4, with D unclear. V gave up 5 bases and J gave up 8 bases, with 18 bases separating them. The CDR3 covers 15 residues. Germline CDR1 and CDR2: SEHNR and FQNEAQ (reference sequence). CDR3 DNA: TGTGCCAGCAGCCCCTCGTCGGGTGGTGTGGAAAAACTGTTTTTT. Its translation: CASSPSSGGVEKLFF.

The chain uses TRBV6-5 and TRBJ1-5; D is unclear. Trimming removed 5 bases at V and 0 bases at J, with 5 bases between. The CDR3 sequence is 13 residues long. CDR1 is MNHEY, CDR2 SVGAGI, per germline. CDR3 sequence (DNA): TGTGCCAGCAGTACAAATAGCAATCAGCCCCAGCATTTT. Encoded protein: CASSTNSNQPQHF.

CDR3 nucleotide sequence: TGTGCCAGCAGCCAAGGTACAGCGAAAGCTTTCTTT. It encodes CASSQGTAKAFF. V and J are TRBV3-1 (or the pseudogene TRBV3-2) and TRBJ1-1, with D uncertain. Germline V gene lookup returns CDR1 LGHDT and CDR2 YNNKEL (reference sequence). The CDR3 runs to 12 residues. The V gene lost 1 base and the J gene lost 9 bases, with 9 bases spanning the gap.

The rearrangement links TRBV28 to TRBJ1-4, with D unresolved. The CDR3 consists of 15 residues. Trimming stripped 5 bases from V and 8 bases from J, with 18 bases between. Germline CDR1 MDHEN, CDR2 SYDVKM. The CDR3 loop is CASSRPDQRREKLFF. The CDR3 coding sequence is TGTGCCAGCAGTAGACCCGACCAAAGAAGGGAAAAACTGTTTTTT.

The rearrangement links TRBV15 to TRBJ1-2, with D unresolved. This CDR3 comprises 16 residues. V was cut by 0 bases and J by 7 bases, with 18 bases left in between. Germline V gene lookup returns CDR1 LNHNV and CDR2 YYDKDF (reference sequence). CDR3 in amino acids: CATSRDIARAGRGYTF. The CDR3 region has the DNA TGTGCCACCAGCAGAGATATCGCCCGGGCCGGGCGTGGCTACACCTTC.

This chain links TRBV15 with TRBJ1-4; TRBD1 matches 7 bases. CDR1 and CDR2 from the germline V gene are LNHNV and YYDKDF (reference sequence). The junction had 7 bases not matched to a gene; V was cut back by 5 bases and J by 4 bases. The CDR3 runs to 15 residues. CDR3 residues: CATSARTGGNEKLFF. CDR3 nucleotides: TGTGCCACCAGCGCTAGGACAGGCGGTAATGAAAAACTGTTTTTT.

Remarks on this clone: Other DNA sequences in the sample encode the same CDR3. V and J are TRBV5-1 and TRBJ2-1; D remains unclear. The CDR3 covers 14 residues. Germline V gene lookup returns CDR1 SGHRS and CDR2 YFSETQ. Trimming removed 0 bases at V and 2 bases at J, with 6 bases between. The CDR3 nucleotides are TGCGCCAGCAGCTTGGAGGGTGCCTACAATGAGCAGTTCTTC. Translating it yields CASSLEGAYNEQFF.

This chain joins TRBV5-1 and TRBJ1-4, with unresolved D. V lost 2 bases and J lost 6, with 8 bases in between. The CDR3 length is 13 residues. The germline gives CDR1 SGHRS, CDR2 YFSETQ. The CDR3 spells CASSLGRDEKLFF. CDR3 coding DNA: TGCGCCAGCAGCTTAGGCCGGGATGAAAAACTGTTTTTT. The full variable domain, its missing parts supplied by reference TRBV5-1 and TRBJ1-4, is KAGVTQTPRYLIKTRGQQVTLSCSPISGHRSVSWYQQTPGQGLQFLFEYFSETQRNKGNFPGRFSGRQFSNSRSEMNVSTLELGDSALYLCASSLGRDEKLFFGSGTQLSVL.

The genes are TRBV19 and TRBJ2-7; 8 nucleotides match TRBD1. V lost 3 bases and J lost 3; bases outside the gene matches: 10. The CDR3 has 16 amino acids. CDR1 is LNHDA and CDR2 is SQIVND in the germline V gene (reference sequence). The CDR3 reads CASSIPGQGGSYEQYF. The DNA of the CDR3 is TGTGCCAGTAGTATCCCCGGACAGGGAGGCAGCTACGAGCAGTACTTC.

The V gene is TRBV2, the J gene TRBJ2-2; a possible D gene is TRBD2 (6 bases). This CDR3 region has 16 residues. Germline CDR1 is SNHLY and CDR2 is FYNNEI. V was cut by 2 bases and J by 7 bases, with 17 bases left in between. CDR3 bases: TGTGCCAGCAGTGAATTAGGGCAGGGACTGGGCGGGGAGCTGTTTTTT. This codes for CASSELGQGLGGELFF.

This chain uses TRBV6-5 with TRBJ1-2; TRBD1 aligns across 7 bases. Trimming took 4 bases from V and 6 from J; bases not matched to a gene: 11. Germline V gene lookup returns CDR1 MNHEY and CDR2 SVGAGI. The CDR3 length is 15 residues. In DNA, the CDR3 is TGTGCCAGCAGTTCCGTACCGGGACAGACTCATGGCTACACCTTC. Translating gives CASSSVPGQTHGYTF.

CDR3 DNA sequence: TGTGCCTGGAGTGTACAGGGCGGAAGAAATGAAAAACTGTTTTTT. Its protein is CAWSVQGGRNEKLFF. The gene calls are TRBV30 and TRBJ1-4; TRBD1 might be the D (6 bases). V lost 0 bases and J 5 bases, leaving 13 bases between the germline ends. The CDR3 is 15 residues long. Germline V gene sequence: CDR1 GTSNPN, CDR2 SVGIG (reference sequence).